This T cell receptor (beta chain) was identified during a study of tumor and adjacent non-tumor tissue in lung cancer. Study at large: Histology: under 15 adenocarcinoma, a couple of squamous cell carcinoma, 1 small cell lung cancer. Samples averaged roughly 4.2 million productive TCRbeta reads each. Overall study findings and caveats: Shorter survival was associated with higher TCR diversity in tumors. Tumor tissue had significantly higher TCR diversity than normal lung.

For this clonotype: Its antigen is unidentified. A junction boundary mismatches the germline segment, possibly from a read error.

Per the germline V gene, CDR1 is ENHRY and CDR2 is SYGVKD. The CDR3 consists of 13 residues. No cell sorting was done before RNA was extracted from the tissue. Three rounds of nested PCR, following a modified ARM-PCR protocol, produced the TCRbeta library. TCRdb called the multiplex PCR reads again in MiXCR, with one record for every CDR3 protein. The sample holds 65,000 to 95,000 distinct CDR3 sequences, 55% to 70% seen once. The sequence came from a woman in her 70s with non-small cell lung cancer. This sequence joins TRBV10-3 and TRBJ1-2; D possibly corresponds to TRBD1 (5 bases). Sequencing was done on a sample of lung tumor tissue. The CDR3 DNA sequence: TGCGCCATCTCGATGGGGCGAGAGTATGGCTACACCTTC. It specifies CAISMGREYGYTF.